These 20 T cell receptor beta chains share one sample of origin, sequenced in a study of shared clonotypes between healthy human individuals. The repertoire was sequenced with immunoSEQ multiplex PCR; TCRdb's copy has only in-frame clones and lacks some. The sample records 2 million to 3 million clones, over 85% being singletons. Sequenced material: naive CD4+ T cells from PBMCs. Subset noted: CD45RA+ positively selected. The receptor set was obtained from a man aged 18 to 29 in good health. Some clones in this sample may be carry-over from other donors' samples.

This clone was seen just once. The V and J genes are TRBV7-3 and TRBJ2-3; no definite D call. This CDR3 has 16 amino acids. V lost 5 bases and J 0 bases, leaving 15 bases between the germline ends. The germline gives CDR1 SGHTA, CDR2 FQGTGA. This chain's CDR3 is CASSTNPGGSTDTQYF. CDR3 in DNA: TGTGCCAGCAGCACAAACCCGGGTGGGAGCACAGATACGCAGTATTTT.

This clone is a singleton in its sample. The V gene is TRBV7-2, the J gene TRBJ1-3, with no clear D. Trimming took off 2 bases at V and 0 bases at J, with 11 bases between the two ends. Germline values: CDR1 SGHTA, CDR2 FQGNSA. The CDR3 totals 16 residues. The CDR3 protein is CASSLQAMSSGNTIYF. CDR3 DNA sequence: TGTGCCAGCAGCTTACAGGCCATGAGCTCTGGAAACACCATATATTTT.

CDR3 residues: CASSIGGVAGYTF. CDR3 nucleotides: TGTGCCAGTAGTATAGGAGGAGTGGCCGGCTACACCTTC. The chain carries TRBV19 and TRBJ1-2; the D is unclear. Trimming removed 1 base at V and 8 bases at J, with 11 bases between. Per germline, CDR1 LNHDA and CDR2 SQIVND (reference sequence). This CDR3 contains 13 residues.

Comment on this clone: At the DNA level, this CDR3 is encoded by other sequences in the same sample as well. V is TRBV5-6 and J is TRBJ2-2; 9 positions match TRBD1. CDR3 length: 15 residues. Germline CDR1 and CDR2: SGHDT and YYEEEE. J was trimmed by 4 bases and V by 4 bases; bases with no gene match: 5. CDR3 sequence reads: CASSPTGGATGELFF. The CDR3 coding sequence is TGTGCCAGCAGCCCAACAGGGGGCGCCACCGGGGAGCTGTTTTTT.

The chain has TRBV10-3 and TRBJ2-1; D gene ambiguous. The germline V gene has CDR1 ENHRY and CDR2 SYGVKD. The CDR3 runs 12 residues. Trimming shortened V by 7 bases and J by 5 bases, and 9 bases separated the two germline ends. The CDR3 loop reads CAINGGDNEQFF. CDR3 in DNA: TGTGCCATCAACGGCGGAGACAATGAGCAGTTCTTC.

DNA for the CDR3: TGTGCCAGTGATTTTAGCGGGATGGGGTTGACAGATACGCAGTATTTT. Translated, it gives CASDFSGMGLTDTQYF. This chain connects TRBV2 to TRBJ2-3, with TRBD2 matching 8 bases. Germline V lookup: CDR1 SNHLY, CDR2 FYNNEI. The CDR3 is 16 amino acids. V dropped 9 bases and J dropped 3; count of bases not matched to a gene: 14.

This clone was found once. This specimen includes other DNA sequences encoding the same CDR3. The CDR3 DNA reads TGTGCCAGCAGTTACTCGGGACAGGGTAGCTACGAGCAGTACTTC. Its protein is CASSYSGQGSYEQYF. The chain recombines TRBV6-5 with TRBJ2-7; 9 bases are shared with TRBD1. The V segment lost 0 bases and the J segment 3 bases; nucleotides outside the gene matches: 3. Germline CDR1 MNHEY, CDR2 SVGAGI. The CDR3 is 15 residues long.

The J gene is TRBJ1-2, the V gene TRBV9; tentative D call: TRBD1 (5 bases). Trimming shortened V by 0 bases and J by 1 base, and 16 bases separated the two germline ends. Germline V gives CDR1 SGDLS, CDR2 YYNGEE. The CDR3 is 17 amino acids. The CDR3: CASSVDVFGGLNYGYTF. CDR3 DNA sequence: TGTGCCAGCAGCGTAGACGTGTTTGGGGGACTTAACTATGGCTACACCTTC.

The V gene is TRBV7-9, the J gene TRBJ2-5, with D possibly TRBD2 on 5 matching bases. Germline CDR1 reads SEHNR; CDR2 reads FQNEAQ (reference sequence). V was pared by 1 base and J by 7 bases, with 22 bases between. The CDR3 consists of 17 residues. CDR3 sequence (DNA): TGTGCCAGCAGCTTAGAATTACGGAAGAAACTCGCGGGGACCCAGTACTTC. Protein: CASSLELRKKLAGTQYF. The full variable domain, in which reference TRBV7-9 and TRBJ2-5 provide the parts outside the CDR3, is DTGVSQNPRHKITKRGQNVTFRCDPISEHNRLYWYRQTLGQGPEFLTYFQNEAQLEKSRLLSDRFSAERPKGSFSTLEIQRTEQGDSAMYLCASSLELRKKLAGTQYFGPGTRLLVL.

The V call is TRBV6-1, the J call TRBJ2-7, with TRBD1 identical over 8 bases. Trimming cost V 10 bases and J 3 bases; bases outside gene matches: 8. CDR3 size: 13 residues. Germline assignment: CDR1 MNHNS and CDR2 SASEGT. The CDR3 loop is CATNRGKSYEQYF. In DNA form, the CDR3 reads TGTGCCACCAACAGGGGGAAAAGCTACGAGCAGTACTTC.

The rearrangement uses TRBV9 and TRBJ2-3; D is unresolved. The CDR3 loop spans 15 amino acids. Trimming stripped 3 bases from V and 2 bases from J, with 13 bases between. CDR1 and CDR2 (germline): SGDLS, YYNGEE. CDR3 coding DNA: TGTGCCAGCAGCGCCCCGAACCCGAACACAGATACGCAGTATTTT. It encodes CASSAPNPNTDTQYF.

The CDR3 nucleotides are TGTGCCAGCTCACCTACGGCAGGGGAGACTGAAGCTTTCTTT. Translating it yields CASSPTAGETEAFF. The chain couples TRBV18 to TRBJ1-1, with D possibly TRBD1 on 6 matching bases. V lost 3 bases and J lost 5, with 13 bases in between. This CDR3 comprises 14 residues. Germline values: CDR1 KGHSH, CDR2 LQKENI.

The J gene is TRBJ1-1, the V gene TRBV18; D perhaps matches TRBD1 (5 bases). This CDR3 has 15 amino acids. V gave up 1 base and J gave up 3 bases, with 12 bases separating them. Germline-derived CDR1 and CDR2 are KGHSH and LQKENI. The DNA of the CDR3 is TGTGCCAGCTCACCACGACATGGGGCGGACACTGAAGCTTTCTTT. This codes for CASSPRHGADTEAFF.

The V call is TRBV2, the J call TRBJ2-7; possibly TRBD2 for D (6 bases). CDR1 is SNHLY, CDR2 FYNNEI, per germline. V lost 7 bases and J 6 bases, leaving 19 bases between the germline ends. The CDR3 length is 14 residues. The CDR3 sequence: CASTLGAGSLEQYF. The CDR3 DNA reads as TGTGCCAGCACCCTAGGTGCGGGGTCCCTCGAGCAGTACTTC. Drawing the rest from reference TRBV2 and TRBJ2-7, the complete variable domain is EPEVTQTPSHQVTQMGQEVILRCVPISNHLYFYWYRQILGQKVEFLVSFYNNEISEKSEIFDDQFSVERPDGSNFTLKIRSTKLEDSAMYFCASTLGAGSLEQYFGPGTRLTVT.

The J gene is TRBJ2-7, the V gene TRBV29-1; tentatively, D is TRBD1 (6 bases). V gave up 5 bases and J gave up 2 bases, with 13 bases separating them. This CDR3 has 13 residues. The V gene's germline CDR1 is SQVTM and CDR2 ANQGSEA. CDR3 amino acids: CSVKDRSPYEQYF. CDR3 sequence (DNA): TGCAGCGTTAAGGACAGAAGCCCCTACGAGCAGTACTTC.

This clone was observed once. V is TRBV6-5 and J is TRBJ2-2; D gene uncertain. Germline CDR1 is MNHEY and CDR2 is SVGAGI. This CDR3 has 14 amino acids. V lost 1 base to trimming and J lost 1 base, with 4 bases between them. CDR3 bases: TGTGCCAGCAGTTACTGGGGGAACACCGGGGAGCTGTTTTTT. The encoded protein is CASSYWGNTGELFF.

The DNA for the CDR3 is TGTGCCAGCGGACCCCTAGCGGAATTCACAGATACGCAGTATTTT. It translates to CASGPLAEFTDTQYF. The rearrangement links TRBV9 to TRBJ2-3; 7 nucleotides agree with TRBD2. This CDR3 contains 15 residues. The germline V gene has CDR1 SGDLS and CDR2 YYNGEE. Trimming removed 7 bases from V and 2 bases from J; junction bases left unmatched: 10.

The chain links TRBV5-1 to TRBJ1-5; D is possibly TRBD1 (6 bases). The CDR3 is 16 residues long. Germline V gene data show CDR1 as SGHRS and CDR2 as YFSETQ. The V end was cut by 2 bases, the J end by 3 bases, with 15 bases between. For the CDR3, the DNA is TGCGCCAGCAGCTTTGGCCCGGGGGCCAACAATCAGCCCCAGCATTTT. This encodes CASSFGPGANNQPQHF.

The chain couples TRBV7-6 to TRBJ2-1; 10 nucleotides line up with TRBD2. V was clipped by 1 base and J by 3 bases; unmatched bases: 3. In germline, CDR1 is SGHVS, CDR2 FNYEAQ. CDR3 length equals 16 residues. CDR3 protein: CASSLEPSGSYNEQFF. CDR3 in DNA: TGTGCCAGCAGCTTAGAACCTAGCGGGAGCTACAATGAGCAGTTCTTC.

About this clone: In the same sample, other DNA sequences code for this CDR3. This chain joins TRBV19 and TRBJ2-3; D ambiguous. Germline assignment: CDR1 LNHDA and CDR2 SQIVND (reference sequence). The V gene lost 1 base and the J gene lost 1 base, with 3 bases spanning the gap. The CDR3 runs 13 residues. CDR3: CASSIVGTDTQYF. CDR3 nucleotide sequence: TGTGCCAGTAGTATAGTCGGCACAGATACGCAGTATTTT. Using reference TRBV19 and TRBJ2-3 for the parts outside the CDR3, the full variable domain is DGGITQSPKYLFRKEGQNVTLSCEQNLNHDAMYWYRQDPGQGLRLIYYSQIVNDFQKGDIAEGYSVSREKKESFPLTVTSAQKNPTAFYLCASSIVGTDTQYFGPGTRLTVL.